Presented here are 20 T cell receptor beta chains from one specimen sequenced in a study of cytomegalovirus exposure and HLA in healthy donors. Primers: 60 Vbeta forward and 13 Jbeta reverse. Sequencing was performed with immunoSEQ multiplex PCR; in TCRdb, only in-frame clones are kept and a portion is missing. The table lists under 200,000 clones, 60% to 80% of them singletons. Sequenced input: PBMCs. The receptors were gathered from a man aged 60 to 69 in good health and CMV-seronegative.

To note about this clone: Germline is not matched at one junction end, which may reflect a read error. This chain links TRBV5-1 with TRBJ1-1, with D possibly TRBD1 on 5 matching bases. Germline CDR1 and CDR2: SGHRS and YFSETQ. The CDR3 length is 14 residues. Written as DNA, the CDR3 is TGCGCCAGCAGATTGGCCACAGGGAACACTGAAGCTTTCTTT. Translation gives CASRLATGNTEAFF. Complete variable domain (other parts from reference TRBV5-1 and TRBJ1-1): KAGVTQTPRYLIKTRGQQVTLSCSPISGHRSVSWYQQTPGQGLQFLFEYFSETQRNKGNFPGRFSGRQFSNSRSEMNVSTLELGDSALYLCASRLATGNTEAFFGQGTRLTVV.

The chain employs TRBV7-2 and TRBJ2-3, with 11 positions matching TRBD2. Germline V lookup: CDR1 SGHTA, CDR2 FQGNSA. V dropped 5 bases and J dropped 2; count of bases not matched to a gene: 9. This CDR3 has 17 residues. CDR3: CASSLGLAVSITDTQYF. The CDR3 DNA reads as TGTGCCAGCAGCCTGGGACTAGCGGTATCCATCACAGATACGCAGTATTTT.

This chain connects TRBV23-1 to TRBJ1-2; D is perhaps TRBD1 (5 bases). TRBV23-1 is assigned to the ORF class and has an uncertain function. The CDR3 sequence is 14 residues long. V shed 7 bases and J shed 4 bases, with 16 bases lying between them. The CDR3, as DNA: TGCGCCAGCACCCACAGGAGGGTGATCTATGGCTACACCTTC. It codes for CASTHRRVIYGYTF.

The chain links TRBV14 to TRBJ1-2; no clear D. The CDR3 runs to 14 residues. With 0 bases removed from V and 6 bases from J, the gap between germline ends came to 11 bases. Germline V gene sequence: CDR1 SGHDN, CDR2 FVKESK. The CDR3 coding sequence is TGTGCCAGCAGCCAAGAAGGAGCCAGACATGGCTACACCTTC. Translating gives CASSQEGARHGYTF.

The chain links TRBV19 to TRBJ2-1; possibly TRBD2 for D (5 bases). The V and J ends lost 3 bases and 9 bases respectively, with 27 bases between them. This CDR3 contains 18 residues. CDR1 LNHDA and CDR2 SQIVND come from the germline V gene (reference sequence). This chain's CDR3 is CASSIERASEVRVGEQFF. Written as DNA, the CDR3 is TGTGCCAGTAGTATTGAACGGGCTTCGGAGGTCCGTGTAGGTGAGCAGTTCTTC.

The gene calls are TRBV7-9 and TRBJ1-2; D ambiguous. From germline, CDR1 is SEHNR and CDR2 FQNEAQ (reference sequence). Trimming shortened V by 1 base and J by 7 bases, and 10 bases separated the two germline ends. The CDR3 is made up of 13 amino acids. CDR3 coding DNA: TGTGCCAGCAGCTTAGGGGTTCAGGCTGGCTACACCTTC. Its translation is CASSLGVQAGYTF. The entire variable domain, with the rest obtained from reference TRBV7-9 and TRBJ1-2, is as follows: DTGVSQNPRHKITKRGQNVTFRCDPISEHNRLYWYRQTLGQGPEFLTYFQNEAQLEKSRLLSDRFSAERPKGSFSTLEIQRTEQGDSAMYLCASSLGVQAGYTFGSGTRLTVV.

In this sample, this clone turned up a few times. This chain connects TRBV5-1 to TRBJ1-1, with D maybe TRBD1 (6 bases). Per germline, CDR1 SGHRS and CDR2 YFSETQ. The V end lost 2 bases, the J end lost 0 bases, and 17 bases lay between the germline ends. The CDR3 has 17 amino acids. CDR3: CASSFTGSANMNTEAFF. The CDR3 nucleotides are TGCGCCAGCAGCTTTACAGGGAGCGCGAATATGAACACTGAAGCTTTCTTT. The full variable domain, with the rest looked up from reference TRBV5-1 and TRBJ1-1, is KAGVTQTPRYLIKTRGQQVTLSCSPISGHRSVSWYQQTPGQGLQFLFEYFSETQRNKGNFPGRFSGRQFSNSRSEMNVSTLELGDSALYLCASSFTGSANMNTEAFFGQGTRLTVV.

Comment on this clone: At one end the junction does not follow the germline gene, possibly because of a read error. The chain recombines TRBV19 with TRBJ2-7; 10 bases line up with TRBD1. The germline CDR1 and CDR2 sequences are LNHDA and SQIVND (reference sequence). The CDR3 is 14 residues long. In nucleotides, the CDR3 is TGTGCCAGTAGTATAGCCCGGGACAGGGGCTTTCCCCACTTC. This sequence encodes CASSIARDRGFPHF. The whole variable domain, remainder taken from reference TRBV19 and TRBJ2-7, is DGGITQSPKYLFRKEGQNVTLSCEQNLNHDAMYWYRQDPGQGLRLIYYSQIVNDFQKGDIAEGYSVSREKKESFPLTVTSAQKNPTAFYLCASSIARDRGFPHFGPGTRLTVT.

This clone has just a few counts. The chain recombines TRBV7-9 with TRBJ2-7, with TRBD1 identical over 9 bases. CDR1 and CDR2 (germline): SEHNR, FQNEAQ (reference sequence). The CDR3 is 13 amino acids. Germline trimming cut 1 base from V and 6 bases from J; bases unmatched to any gene: 1. The CDR3 loop reads CASSLGTGAEQYF. The CDR3 DNA reads TGTGCCAGCAGCTTAGGGACAGGGGCCGAGCAGTACTTC. Filled out from reference TRBV7-9 and TRBJ2-7, the complete variable domain reads DTGVSQNPRHKITKRGQNVTFRCDPISEHNRLYWYRQTLGQGPEFLTYFQNEAQLEKSRLLSDRFSAERPKGSFSTLEIQRTEQGDSAMYLCASSLGTGAEQYFGPGTRLTVT.

A single count supports this clone. The chain links TRBV18 to TRBJ1-4; 7 bases align to TRBD1. The length of the CDR3 is 15 residues. Germline-derived CDR1 and CDR2 are KGHSH and LQKENI. V shed 6 bases, J shed 5 bases, and the junction held 9 bases outside the gene matches. CDR3 sequence: CASSGGQDGNEKLFF. The CDR3 region has the DNA TGTGCCAGCTCGGGAGGACAGGACGGAAATGAAAAACTGTTTTTT.

V and J are TRBV6-5 and TRBJ1-1; no clear D gene. With 6 bases removed from V and 3 bases from J, the gap between germline ends came to 14 bases. Germline values: CDR1 MNHEY, CDR2 SVGAGI. This CDR3 comprises 14 residues. The CDR3 DNA reads TGTGCCAGCAGCCCCTGGGAGAGGTACACTGAAGCTTTCTTT. It encodes CASSPWERYTEAFF.

CDR3 nucleotides: TGTGCCAGCAAGAGACAGGGACAACCCCTGGGCTACGAGCAGTACTTC. It yields the protein CASKRQGQPLGYEQYF. The chain uses TRBV14 and TRBJ2-7, with TRBD1 matching over 7 bases. V shed 7 bases, J shed 3 bases, and the junction held 15 bases outside the gene matches. This CDR3 is built from 16 residues. In germline, CDR1 is SGHDN, CDR2 FVKESK.

The CDR3 here is CASSPGGVTGANVLTF. Here the CDR3 DNA reads TGTGCCAGCAGCCCGGGGGGGGTAACTGGGGCCAACGTCCTGACTTTC. The chain recombines TRBV14 with TRBJ2-6; 8 bases map to TRBD2. This CDR3 comprises 16 residues. Trimming cost V 4 bases and J 2 bases; bases outside gene matches: 4. The germline V gene has CDR1 SGHDN and CDR2 FVKESK.

The genes are TRBV5-4 and TRBJ2-1; D might be TRBD2 (6 bases). Germline assignment: CDR1 SGHNT and CDR2 YYREEE (reference sequence). The CDR3 length is 15 residues. The V end was cut by 5 bases, the J end by 1 base, with 13 bases between. The CDR3 nucleotides are TGTGCCAGCAGTCCCGGGACTGATTCCTACAATGAGCAGTTCTTC. Translation gives CASSPGTDSYNEQFF. The variable domain in full, with the rest retrieved from reference TRBV5-4 and TRBJ2-1, is ETGVTQSPTHLIKTRGQQVTLRCSSQSGHNTVSWYQQALGQGPQFIFQYYREEENGRGNFPPRFSGLQFPNYSSELNVNALELDDSALYLCASSPGTDSYNEQFFGPGTRLTVL.

V is TRBV5-4 and J is TRBJ2-7; TRBD1 aligns across 7 bases. Germline-derived CDR1 and CDR2 are SGHNT and YYREEE (reference sequence). The CDR3 totals 13 residues. V lost 4 bases, J lost 3 bases, and 4 bases stayed unmatched. CDR3 loop: CASSPAGGYEQYF. CDR3 DNA sequence: TGTGCCAGCAGCCCGGCAGGGGGCTACGAGCAGTACTTC.

V gene TRBV6-5 combines with J gene TRBJ2-7; D is possibly TRBD2 (7 bases). Trimming shortened V by 5 bases and J by 10 bases, and 12 bases separated the two germline ends. Germline lookup yields CDR1 MNHEY and CDR2 SVGAGI. The CDR3 has 11 amino acids. The CDR3 is CASSPGGAQYF. The CDR3 coding sequence is TGTGCCAGCAGTCCTGGGGGGGCCCAGTACTTC.

The CDR3 DNA is TGTGCCAGCAAGGGCATCGGGATGAACACTGAAGCTTTCTTT. Encoded protein: CASKGIGMNTEAFF. The V and J genes are TRBV25-1 and TRBJ1-1; D is ambiguous. V was cut by 7 bases and J by 0 bases, with 12 bases left in between. CDR3 length: 14 residues. Germline-derived CDR1 and CDR2 are MGHDK and SYGVNS.

The CDR3, as DNA: TGTGCCTACGATCACGGGGGATTTAACTACGAGCAGTACTTC. This sequence encodes CAYDHGGFNYEQYF. The J gene is TRBJ2-7, the V gene TRBV30; tentative D call: TRBD2 (6 bases). The V gene's germline CDR1 is GTSNPN and CDR2 SVGIG (reference sequence). The CDR3 extends over 14 amino acids. Between the trimmed V and J ends, which lost 7 bases and 3 bases, there was a span of 19 bases.

The chain combines TRBV5-4 with TRBJ1-2; D not certain. V lost 1 base and J lost 7, with 17 bases in between. The CDR3 loop spans 15 amino acids. Germline CDR1 and CDR2: SGHNT and YYREEE (reference sequence). This CDR3 reads CASSLPPSGPRGYTF. For the CDR3, the DNA is TGTGCCAGCAGCTTGCCTCCGTCGGGTCCCCGTGGCTACACCTTC.

Only a few counts were recorded for this clone. The chain is built from TRBV9 and TRBJ2-3; TRBD2 matches 11 bases. The germline V gene encodes CDR1 SGDLS and CDR2 YYNGEE. Trimming took 0 bases from V and 2 from J; bases not matched to a gene: 2. The length of the CDR3 is 16 residues. This CDR3 is CASSVVGLAATDTQYF. CDR3 DNA sequence: TGTGCCAGCAGCGTAGTGGGACTAGCGGCCACAGATACGCAGTATTTT.